The sample holds one count of the clone carrying this T cell receptor (beta chain). The data belong to a study of blood T cell repertoires in COVID-19. Repertoires were generated with immunoSEQ multiplex PCR, while TCRdb's copy carries only in-frame clones and drops some. This table holds around 58,000 clones, roughly 85% found once. Trimming at V came to 1 base and at J to 5 bases, leaving 9 bases not matched to a gene. The CDR3 loop spans 16 amino acids. Germline CDR1 is SEHNR and CDR2 is FQNEAQ (reference sequence). Sequenced: peripheral blood. This clonotype was sampled from a human donor in a cohort sampled during active COVID-19. The gene calls are TRBV7-9 and TRBJ2-5, with 8 bases identical to TRBD2. The CDR3 bases are TGTGCCAGCAGCTTAGAAGCGGGGGTGGGAGGTGAGACCCAGTACTTC. Translated: CASSLEAGVGGETQYF.